This paragraph reports one T cell receptor beta chain. For TCR beta, libraries came from iRepertoire HTBI primers and Arm-PCR of CDR3 regions. TCRdb re-called the multiplex PCR reads through MiXCR, storing one row per CDR3 protein. The sample consists of about 420,000 distinct CDR3 sequences, over 15% of them appearing once. Time point indicated: newly diagnosed GD, antithyroid drugs for less than 3 months. PBMC RNA was the source of the TCR library. The data derive from a study of regulatory T cells in long-lasting Graves disease. A further study also used this sample, focusing on T cells in Graves' hyperthyroidism and ophthalmopathy.

Sequencing used peripheral blood mononuclear cells (PBMCs), obtained at new diagnosis, from a patient treated with antithyroid drugs. The receptor comes from a woman aged 18-29 years with Graves disease.

CDR3 protein: CSVAPREYEQYF. CDR3 in DNA: TGCAGCGTCGCCCCGAGAGAATACGAGCAGTACTTC. This chain links TRBV29-1 with TRBJ2-7, with unresolved D. Germline CDR1 and CDR2: SQVTM and ANQGSEA. V gave up 6 bases and J gave up 4 bases, with 13 bases separating them. The CDR3 length is 12 residues.